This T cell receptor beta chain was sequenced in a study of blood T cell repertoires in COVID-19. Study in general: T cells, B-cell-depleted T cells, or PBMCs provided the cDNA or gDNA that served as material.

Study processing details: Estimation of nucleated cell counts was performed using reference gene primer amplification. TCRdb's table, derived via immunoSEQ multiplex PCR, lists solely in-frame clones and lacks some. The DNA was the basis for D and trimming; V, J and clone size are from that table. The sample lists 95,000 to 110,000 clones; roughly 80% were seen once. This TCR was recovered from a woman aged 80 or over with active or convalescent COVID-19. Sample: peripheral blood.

The CDR3 sequence is CASSTRTGGQETQYF. CDR3 coding DNA: TGTGCCAGCAGCACCAGGACAGGGGGACAAGAGACCCAGTACTTC. The V and J genes are TRBV7-2 and TRBJ2-5; 10 bases fit TRBD1. Trimming cost V 5 bases and J 2 bases; bases outside gene matches: 5. The length of the CDR3 is 15 residues. Germline V gene data show CDR1 as SGHTA and CDR2 as FQGNSA.